The text below deals with one T cell receptor beta chain. The clone's antigen remains unknown. No much larger clone is present one base from it, and per-base qualities are unavailable. The donors were a few dozen Caucasian individuals from Russia, aged 6 to 90 years, who were systemically healthy. Each donor gave 8 to 10 milliliters of peripheral blood, drawn into EDTA-treated Vacutainer tubes. Ficoll-Paque density-gradient centrifugation was used to isolate PBMCs, with at least 6 million obtained per sample. Trizol reagent was used to extract total RNA from PBMCs, with at least 6 micrograms per sample. For every donor, an aliquot of PBMCs went through flow cytometry to measure the percentages of naive CD45RAhigh/CD27high T cells. The sample is drawn from a study of blood T cells in healthy people across ages (dated by TCRdb to the mid-2010s). For the study in its entirety: In model experiments, roughly one uniquely barcoded TCR beta cDNA molecule per two T cells was captured by template switching. The study measured age-related changes in TCR beta repertoire diversity using deep sequencing normalized with unique cDNA molecular identifiers. Donors were grouped into four age groups: young (average approximately 16 years), middle-aged (about 38), aged (over 55) and long-lived (approximately 81). To avoid experimental bias, donors of different ages were spread randomly across the sequencing lanes. Two additional independent replicas of 1 million unique cDNA reads from the same blood draw were analyzed for two donors (one aged 18 to 29 and one aged 80 or older).

From the cysteine through the phenylalanine, the CDR3 covers 15 amino acids. The CDR3 DNA has 45 bases and is translated from base 1. Taken from the germline V gene (reference sequence), the CDR1 and CDR2 loops are LNHDA and SQIVND. V is pared back by 6 bases and J by 1 base, with 15 bases lying between the germline termini. Library creation used 5' RACE. The sequencing machine was an Illumina HiSeq 2500. A second roughly 7 to 11 cycle PCR used a sample-barcoded 5' primer and a J-beta primer mix. A unique molecular identifier was introduced onto each TCR beta cDNA molecule by a template-switch 5' adaptor carrying 12 random nucleotides. At least 3 million CDR3-containing paired-end reads were obtained from each sample. First-strand cDNA synthesis was performed from all RNA using the Mint cDNA synthesis kit, with priming by a TRBC-specific oligonucleotide. Following uracil-DNA glycosylase treatment, a first 18-cycle PCR with universal primers M1SS and BC2_uni_R was performed on all cDNA. The paper's data handling went like this. For normalization, 1 million high-quality reads were randomly selected from each sample, with every read carrying a distinct molecular identifier. Instead of being binned into consensus sequences, reads with shared molecular identifiers were discarded. MiTCR, set to a Q25 quality threshold and the strictest error-elimination algorithm, was used for CDR3 identification, clonotype clustering and error correction. Lower-bound total TCR beta diversity was estimated with a nonparametric unseen species model using Euler transformation. In-frame beta chains were kept once TCRdb had trimmed the public reads at Q25 with fastp and called clones with MiXCR. Duplicate CDR3 protein sequences are folded into a single record with the most common DNA and genes. TCRdb's processing, not the authors' own work, is the source of the V and J calls. Within this sample are around 1.5 million distinct CDR3 sequences, with roughly 45% of them counted one time only. The ten largest clones capture 7.9% of the sample.

Here is what the overall study found, with its caveats: The percentage of naive T cells measured by flow cytometry correlated strongly with observed TCR beta diversity. Observed TCR beta diversity per million T cells fell roughly linearly with age, and a significant reduction was already apparent by age roughly 40. Since profiling was done on bulk unsorted PBMCs, naive and antigen-experienced compartments could not be conclusively compared. Compared with the aged group, the long-lived group had more naive CD4+ T cells, fewer expanded clones and increased TCR diversity, suggesting age selection. Total diversity estimates from one million sequenced T cells were considered lower bounds and underestimates. Because the CMV infection status of the donors was unknown, age-related changes in expanded clonotypes may potentially have been confounded.

The TCR comes from a woman younger than 30 in good health. The V gene is TRBV19 and the J gene is TRBJ1-1, with TRBD1 as a weak D call on 6 bases. Material for sequencing was blood. In nucleotides, the sequence is TGTGCCAGTAGAACAATTATAGGGGGGAACACTGAAGCTTTCTTT. Translated, this gives CASRTIIGGNTEAFF.